A single sample gave rise to the 17 T cell receptor beta chains below, sequenced in a study of patients and donors after allogeneic stem cell transplantation. MiXCR, applied by TCRdb to the RT-PCR reads, yields one record per CDR3 protein. The repertoire holds about a million distinct CDR3 sequences, with roughly 18% as singletons. Input material: blood, either unsorted or a sorted T cell fraction (not recorded which). The receptors were gathered from a human donor who was either an allogeneic HSCT recipient or a stem cell or donor lymphocyte infusion donor (not recorded which). It is not recorded whose cells these are; they may come from a transplant donor.

The chain joins TRBV7-2 to TRBJ1-4, with D perhaps TRBD1 (5 bases). Germline-derived CDR1 and CDR2 are SGHTA and FQGNSA. There are 14 residues in the CDR3. Trimming stripped 5 bases from V and 6 bases from J, with 13 bases between. CDR3 region: CASSPGARDEKLFF. The CDR3 DNA reads as TGTGCCAGCAGCCCCGGGGCGCGGGATGAAAAACTGTTTTTT.

This clonotype was counted a single time. V is TRBV20-1 and J is TRBJ2-2; D ambiguous. The CDR3 contains 15 residues. The V and J ends lost 2 bases and 0 bases respectively, with 10 bases between them. The germline gives CDR1 DFQATT, CDR2 SNEGSKA (reference sequence). CDR3 nucleotide sequence: TGCAGTGCTAGAAGGGCGACTTCGAACACCGGGGAGCTGTTTTTT. Protein product: CSARRATSNTGELFF.

The gene calls are TRBV15 and TRBJ1-1; weak D call: TRBD1 (5 bases). The V gene lost 4 bases and the J gene lost 4 bases, with 13 bases spanning the gap. This CDR3 comprises 14 residues. Germline CDR1 is LNHNV and CDR2 is YYDKDF (reference sequence). The CDR3 here is CATSTLGGGTEAFF. DNA for the CDR3: TGTGCCACCAGCACGCTTGGGGGTGGCACTGAAGCTTTCTTT.

The sample holds a few counts of this clonotype. The CDR3 loop reads CASSQDGTSGGDTQYF. In DNA, the CDR3 is TGCGCCAGCAGCCAAGATGGGACTAGCGGGGGTGATACGCAGTATTTT. The genes are TRBV4-3 and TRBJ2-3; TRBD2 matches at 14 bases. Germline V gene lookup returns CDR1 LGHNA and CDR2 YSLEER. The CDR3 sequence is 16 residues long. V dropped 0 bases and J dropped 6; count of bases not matched to a gene: 2.

The table lists this clonotype with a few counts. The V call is TRBV5-1, the J call TRBJ2-5, with 8 positions matching TRBD1. Germline V gives CDR1 SGHRS, CDR2 YFSETQ. This CDR3 spans 14 amino acids. Trimming took 4 bases from V and 0 from J; bases not matched to a gene: 2. Written as DNA, the CDR3 is TGCGCCAGCAGCCGGGACAGGAACCAAGAGACCCAGTACTTC. This codes for CASSRDRNQETQYF.

This clonotype was counted between two and nine times. The chain uses TRBV5-6 and TRBJ1-1, with TRBD1 as a possible D gene (5 bases). The CDR3 spans 13 residues. Germline-derived CDR1 and CDR2 are SGHDT and YYEEEE. The V end lost 3 bases, the J end lost 7 bases, and 13 bases lay between the germline ends. The DNA for the CDR3 is TGTGCCAGCAGCTGGACAAGAAGGGATGAAGCTTTCTTT. Amino acids: CASSWTRRDEAFF. Full variable domain (outside the CDR3, taken from reference TRBV5-6 and TRBJ1-1): DAGVTQSPTHLIKTRGQQVTLRCSPKSGHDTVSWYQQALGQGPQFIFQYYEEEERQRGNFPDRFSGHQFPNYSSELNVNALLLGDSALYLCASSWTRRDEAFFGQGTRLTVV.

V is TRBV6-1 and J is TRBJ2-1; 9 bases match TRBD1. The CDR3 runs to 15 residues. Germline V gene sequence: CDR1 MNHNS, CDR2 SASEGT. J lost 8 bases, V lost 5 bases, and 10 bases had no gene match. The CDR3: CASSTRGTGYHEQFF. In DNA form, the CDR3 reads TGTGCCAGCAGTACCCGCGGGACAGGGTACCATGAGCAGTTCTTC.

This clonotype turned up a few times. The chain combines TRBV12-5 with TRBJ2-1, with D perhaps matching TRBD2 (5 bases). The CDR3 extends over 16 amino acids. Trimming left V 2 bases short and J 7 bases short, with 18 bases between. Germline assignment: CDR1 LGHNT and CDR2 FRNRAP. DNA for the CDR3: TGTGCTAGTGGTTTGACCCGGGAACCCGGGATTAATGAGCAGTTCTTC. Translated, it gives CASGLTREPGINEQFF.

CDR3 sequence reads: CASRRQVATNEKLFF. In nucleotides, the CDR3 is TGTGCCAGCAGACGACAGGTTGCAACTAATGAAAAACTGTTTTTT. The rearrangement links TRBV6-1 to TRBJ1-4; a weak D match, TRBD1 (6 bases). The CDR3 is 15 residues long. Looked up from germline, CDR1 is MNHNS and CDR2 is SASEGT. Trimming cost V 6 bases and J 0 bases, with 11 bases left between them.

This chain links TRBV2 with TRBJ2-1; 13 bases line up with TRBD2. Looked up from germline, CDR1 is SNHLY and CDR2 is FYNNEI. The trim removed 5 bases at V and 4 bases at J, leaving 5 bases unmatched. The CDR3 extends over 16 amino acids. The CDR3 region has the DNA TGTGCCAGCAGTCCGGGACTAGCGGGGAAATACAATGAGCAGTTCTTC. Translation: CASSPGLAGKYNEQFF.

The chain uses TRBV25-1 and TRBJ2-1; the D gene is possibly TRBD1 (6 bases). V lost 4 bases, J lost 7 bases, and 14 bases lay in between. The CDR3 runs 14 residues. CDR1 is MGHDK, CDR2 SYGVNS, per germline. The CDR3 reads CASSGQGLGNEQFF. For the CDR3, the DNA is TGTGCCAGCAGTGGGCAGGGGCTGGGGAATGAGCAGTTCTTC.

Of note for this clonotype: An end of the junction differs from the germline gene, which may be a read error. This chain connects TRBV12-3 or TRBV12-4 to TRBJ2-5; D gene uncertain. The CDR3 contains 12 residues. DNA for the CDR3: TGTGCCAGCAGTTTAGAGAGGACCCCAAGGAACTTC. This translates into CASSLERTPRNF.

The chain joins TRBV7-9 to TRBJ2-7, with D perhaps matching TRBD2 (5 bases). Germline V gene sequence: CDR1 SEHNR, CDR2 FQNEAQ (reference sequence). Trimming left V 6 bases short and J 3 bases short, with 15 bases between. The length of the CDR3 is 14 residues. Here the CDR3 DNA reads TGTGCCAGCAGTCCTTCACTAGACTTCTACGAGCAGTACTTC. This gives the protein CASSPSLDFYEQYF.

This clonotype was picked up a small number of times. The V gene is TRBV12-3 or TRBV12-4, the J gene TRBJ2-5; unclear D gene. V lost 8 bases and J lost 1, with 11 bases in between. The CDR3 runs to 13 residues. CDR3 in amino acids: CASCRGPQETQYF. In DNA, the CDR3 is TGTGCCAGCTGTCGCGGCCCCCAAGAGACCCAGTACTTC.

This chain uses TRBV7-2 with TRBJ2-5; 9 bases line up with TRBD1. V lost 1 base and J lost 4; bases outside the gene matches: 4. There are 15 residues in the CDR3. In germline, CDR1 is SGHTA, CDR2 FQGNSA. CDR3 sequence reads: CASSLGDRVTETQYF. CDR3 DNA sequence: TGTGCCAGCAGCTTAGGGGACAGGGTAACAGAGACCCAGTACTTC.

In its sample, this clonotype was seen many times. CDR3 amino acids: CASSFWGGTNTGELFF. The CDR3 DNA reads TGTGCCAGCAGTTTCTGGGGGGGGACGAACACCGGGGAGCTGTTTTTT. V and J are TRBV12-3 or TRBV12-4 and TRBJ2-2; 7 bases agree with TRBD2. V was clipped by 3 bases and J by 0 bases; unmatched bases: 4. This CDR3 has 16 residues.

V and J are TRBV7-2 and TRBJ2-3, with D unclear. V gave up 1 base and J gave up 4 bases, with 9 bases separating them. This CDR3 has 14 amino acids. Germline-derived CDR1 and CDR2 are SGHTA and FQGNSA. Written as DNA, the CDR3 is TGTGCCAGCAGCTTAGGTTCACCGCCAGATACGCAGTATTTT. Encoded protein: CASSLGSPPDTQYF.